This T cell receptor beta chain was obtained from a study of blood T cells in healthy people across ages (dated by TCRdb to 2014 to 2015). Study-wide context: In model experiments, roughly one uniquely barcoded TCR beta cDNA molecule per two T cells was captured by template switching. Using deep sequencing normalized with unique cDNA molecular identifiers, the study measured how TCR beta repertoire diversity changes with age. The donors were divided into four age groups: young (average about 15 years), middle-aged (approximately 39), aged (around 59) and long-lived (82). The study analyzed two additional independent replicas of 1 million unique cDNA reads from the same blood draw for two donors, one aged 18 to 30 and one aged 80 or older. On the study overall, not on this receptor specifically: Because the CMV infection status of the donors was unknown, age-related changes in expanded clonotypes may potentially have been confounded. As age increased, observed TCR beta diversity per million T cells dropped in a roughly linear way, and a significant reduction was already evident by age about 40. Estimates of total diversity based on one million sequenced T cells were regarded as lower bounds and as underestimates. A strong correlation was found between observed TCR beta diversity and the percentage of naive T cells measured by flow cytometry. Conclusive comparison of naive and antigen-experienced compartments was prevented by the profiling of bulk unsorted PBMCs. Compared with the aged group, the long-lived group had more naive CD4+ T cells, fewer expanded clones and increased TCR diversity, a pattern suggesting age selection.

From the germline V gene (reference sequence), CDR1 is SSHAT and CDR2 is FNYEAQ. There are 14 amino acids in the CDR3, from cysteine to phenylalanine inclusive. The only DNA kept is the CDR3, 42 bases in frame from the first base. The protocol used for the library was 5' RACE. Instrument used: Illumina HiSeq 2500. A second PCR of about 7 to 12 cycles was run with a J-beta primer mix and a sample-barcoded 5' primer. A unique molecular identifier was introduced onto each TCR beta cDNA molecule by a template-switch 5' adaptor carrying 12 random nucleotides. Each sample yielded at least 2.5 million CDR3-containing paired-end reads. All of the RNA was converted into first-strand cDNA using the Mint cDNA synthesis kit, with a TRBC-specific oligonucleotide serving as the primer. Following uracil-DNA glycosylase treatment, a first 18-cycle PCR with universal primers M1SS and BC2_uni_R was performed on all cDNA. The paper's data handling went like this. For normalization, 1 million high-quality reads were randomly selected from each sample, with every read carrying a distinct molecular identifier. Reads with shared molecular identifiers were discarded instead of being binned into consensus sequences. MiTCR, run with a Q25 quality threshold and the strictest error-elimination algorithm, handled CDR3 identification, clonotype clustering and error correction. A nonparametric unseen species model with Euler transformation was used to estimate a lower bound on total TCR beta diversity. TCRdb reran the public reads through fastp at Q25 and MiXCR, keeping productive beta chains. Entries that share a CDR3 protein sequence are merged under the most common genes and DNA. The V and J calls follow TCRdb's processing rather than the paper's. The sample table holds 500,000 to 550,000 distinct CDR3 sequences, of which around 24% were seen once. Roughly 9.4% of the sample belongs to the ten largest clones.

This clonotype was counted at least ten times. Its antigen is not yet known. One end of the junction is discordant with germline, which a read error may explain. Donors were a few dozen systemically healthy Caucasian individuals from Russia aged roughly 6 to 95 years. Each donor gave ten milliliters of peripheral blood, collected into EDTA-treated Vacutainer tubes. Ficoll-Paque density-gradient centrifugation was used to isolate PBMCs, with at least 6.5 million per sample. Total RNA was extracted from PBMCs with Trizol reagent, with at least 5.5 micrograms obtained per sample. Naive CD45RAhigh/CD27high T cell percentages were measured by flow cytometry on a PBMC aliquot from every donor. In addition, the sample was reused for a study of T cells of mothers and their children. As the second study states: Nine systemically healthy Caucasian individuals served as donors, namely three mothers together with their six children. cDNA synthesis consumed the entire amount of extracted RNA, loaded at approximately 1.4 ug RNA in each 15 ul reaction. In the second PCR, sample barcodes and 2-4 random nucleotides were introduced via the M1S primer. Over 8 million TCR beta CDR3 reads were obtained for each mother, and approximately 2.9 million reads were obtained for each child. In both related and unrelated pairs, thymic selection shapes the output of TCR recombination in a similar way, with inherited differences having only a minor effect. Normalized repertoire overlap was always found to be slightly, but never significantly, higher in related mother-child pairs than in unrelated mother-child pairs. No persistent microchimeric T cell clones were found, with a detection sensitivity of 80 to 100 clones per million clonotypes. Deep NGS was used in the study to compare the TCR beta repertoires of mothers and children and to look for features that separate related mother-child pairs from unrelated individuals. The mean age was 40 +/- 4 years for the mothers and around 10 +/- 4 years for the children. After adapter ligation with NEBNext reagents, the libraries were sequenced on Illumina HiSeq 2000 with 100+100 nt paired-end reads. To prevent cross-contamination, the mother and child libraries were prepared a month apart and were sequenced in separate runs. For each donor, between about 450,000 and 2,300,000 distinct TCR beta clonotypes were identified. Naive TCR beta clonotypes were estimated from low-frequency clonotypes matched to each donor's FACS-determined naive share, without sorting.

The specimen sequenced was blood. The rearrangement combines TRBV7-7 with TRBJ2-5, with 8 central nucleotides matching TRBD2. The receptor comes from a boy between 10 and 17 years old in good health. Here is the DNA: TGTGCTAGCAGCACTAGCGGAGGGGGGGAGACCCAGTACTTC. Its product reads: CASSTSGGGETQYF.